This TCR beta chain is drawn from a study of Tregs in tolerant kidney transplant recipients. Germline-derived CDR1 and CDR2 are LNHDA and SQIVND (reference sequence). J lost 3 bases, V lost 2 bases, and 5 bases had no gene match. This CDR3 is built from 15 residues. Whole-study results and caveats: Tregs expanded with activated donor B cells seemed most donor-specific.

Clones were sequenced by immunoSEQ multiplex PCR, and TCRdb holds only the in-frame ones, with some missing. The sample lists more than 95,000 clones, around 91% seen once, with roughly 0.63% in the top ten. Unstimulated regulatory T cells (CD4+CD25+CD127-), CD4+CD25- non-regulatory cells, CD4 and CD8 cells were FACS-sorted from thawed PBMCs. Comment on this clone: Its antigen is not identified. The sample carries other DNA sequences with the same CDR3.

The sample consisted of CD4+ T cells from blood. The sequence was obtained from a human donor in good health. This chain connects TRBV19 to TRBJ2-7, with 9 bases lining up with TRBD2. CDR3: CASSIQAGGRYEQYF. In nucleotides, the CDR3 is TGTGCCAGTAGTATACAAGCGGGGGGTCGCTACGAGCAGTACTTC.